This passage covers 8 T cell receptor beta chains from one sample sequenced in a study of a mutant IDH1 vaccine in newly diagnosed glioma. No antigen is known for these receptors. Only in-frame clones appear in the TCRdb table, and some are missing; sequencing was by immunoSEQ multiplex PCR. The data show some 51,000 clones, with roughly 78% seen just once and around 1.8% held by the top ten. Time point noted: week 5, during vaccination. In every dose of vaccine, 300 ug of mutant IDH1 20-mer peptide was given alongside topical imiquimod. The sequenced sample was PBMCs, obtained from a glioma patient whose treatment included an IDH1 peptide vaccine. The receptors shown here come from a woman aged 40 to 55 with glioma.

This clone was counted a few times. CDR3 amino acids: CSVEGSGSEAFF. The CDR3 DNA is TGCAGCGTTGAGGGTTCCGGTTCTGAAGCTTTCTTT. The V gene is TRBV29-1, the J gene TRBJ1-1; no firm D call. The CDR3 covers 12 residues. Germline V gives CDR1 SQVTM, CDR2 ANQGSEA. V gave up 3 bases and J gave up 6 bases, with 11 bases separating them. Complete variable domain (other parts from reference TRBV29-1 and TRBJ1-1): SAVISQKPSRDICQRGTSLTIQCQVDSQVTMMFWYRQQPGQSLTLIATANQGSEATYESGFVIDKFPISRPNLTFSTLTVSNMSPEDSSIYLCSVEGSGSEAFFGQGTRLTVV.

The CDR3 region has the DNA TGTGCCAGCAGTTTGGCCCATCTGTTTAGCGGGGGGGCAGTCGAGCAGTACTTC. Its translation is CASSLAHLFSGGAVEQYF. The chain is built from TRBV27 and TRBJ2-7; 11 bases map to TRBD2. The germline gives CDR1 MNHEY, CDR2 SMNVEV (reference sequence). With V trimmed by 3 bases and J by 6 bases, 16 bases remained unmatched. The CDR3 runs 18 residues.

The chain couples TRBV5-6 to TRBJ2-1, with a possible D match to TRBD2 (6 bases). CDR3 size: 18 residues. V was clipped by 0 bases and J by 8 bases, with 24 bases between them. Germline V gene data show CDR1 as SGHDT and CDR2 as YYEEEE. Written as DNA, the CDR3 is TGTGCCAGCAGCTTGGGAGGCGGGGCAGGGCGTAGTGGGGATGAGCAGTTCTTC. Translated, it gives CASSLGGGAGRSGDEQFF.

The chain uses TRBV6-5 and TRBJ2-7, with 8 bases fitting TRBD1. The V segment lost 6 bases and the J segment 1 base; nucleotides outside the gene matches: 8. The V gene's germline CDR1 is MNHEY and CDR2 SVGAGI. There are 15 residues in the CDR3. CDR3 residues: CASSHRGIVSYEQYF. The CDR3 DNA reads TGTGCCAGCAGCCACAGGGGGATAGTATCCTACGAGCAGTACTTC.

In this sample, this clone turned up a few times. V gene TRBV9 combines with J gene TRBJ1-5; 7 nucleotides agree with TRBD1. Germline CDR1 SGDLS, CDR2 YYNGEE. J lost 2 bases, V lost 3 bases, and 2 bases had no gene match. This CDR3 has 14 amino acids. CDR3 coding DNA: TGTGCCAGCAGCGCCCAGGGGGGCAATCAGCCCCAGCATTTT. This gives the protein CASSAQGGNQPQHF.

The chain employs TRBV5-6 and TRBJ1-1, with unresolved D. V lost 4 bases to trimming and J lost 5 bases, with 15 bases between them. This CDR3 is 14 amino acids long. Looked up from germline, CDR1 is SGHDT and CDR2 is YYEEEE. In DNA, the CDR3 is TGTGCCAGCAGCCCGAACCCCGGGAGGACTGAAGCTTTCTTT. Translated, it gives CASSPNPGRTEAFF.

V gene TRBV30 combines with J gene TRBJ1-1, with 7 bases fitting TRBD1. The V gene end was trimmed by 5 bases and the J gene end by 4 bases; junction bases not matched to a gene: 4. Germline CDR1 and CDR2: GTSNPN and SVGIG (reference sequence). This CDR3 comprises 12 residues. The DNA of the CDR3 is TGTGCCTGGGACAGGGTATTCACTGAAGCTTTCTTT. Encoded protein: CAWDRVFTEAFF.

The DNA of the CDR3 is TGCGCCAGCAGCTTGGGGACAGGGAACACTGAAGCTTTCTTT. Protein product: CASSLGTGNTEAFF. V usage is TRBV5-1 and J usage is TRBJ1-1, with TRBD1 matching 7 bases. Germline loops: CDR1 SGHRS, CDR2 YFSETQ. V lost 0 bases to trimming and J lost 1 base; unmatched junction nucleotides: 0. This CDR3 has 14 amino acids.